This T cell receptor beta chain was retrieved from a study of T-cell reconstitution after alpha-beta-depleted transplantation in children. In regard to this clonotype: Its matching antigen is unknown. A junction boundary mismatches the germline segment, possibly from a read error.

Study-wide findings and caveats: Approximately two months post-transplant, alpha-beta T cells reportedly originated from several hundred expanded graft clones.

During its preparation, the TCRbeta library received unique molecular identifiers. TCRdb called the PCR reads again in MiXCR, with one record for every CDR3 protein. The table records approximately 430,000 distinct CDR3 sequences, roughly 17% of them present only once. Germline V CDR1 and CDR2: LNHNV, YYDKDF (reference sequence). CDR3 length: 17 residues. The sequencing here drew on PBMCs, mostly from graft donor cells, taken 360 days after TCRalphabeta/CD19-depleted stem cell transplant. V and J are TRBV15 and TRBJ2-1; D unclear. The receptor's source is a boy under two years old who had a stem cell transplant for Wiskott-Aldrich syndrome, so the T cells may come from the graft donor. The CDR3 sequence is CATGRSGPLLPYNEQFF. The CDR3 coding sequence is TGTGCCACCGGCAGATCGGGCCCTTTGCTCCCCTACAATGAGCAGTTCTTC.